Sequencing of this TCR beta chain was carried out in a study of human T cells and chemical hapten exposure. Study-level background: Predominantly women, the patients had alopecia areata, totalis or universalis.

Germline trimming cut 6 bases from V and 5 bases from J; bases unmatched to any gene: 8. CDR3 length equals 14 residues. TCRdb re-derived calls from the RACE reads in MiXCR, one entry per CDR3 protein. Among some 400,000 distinct CDR3 sequences listed, 4% to 6% were seen once. This clonotype was found many times. As for time point: pre-sensitization, week 0. Treatment noted: therapeutic diphenylcyclopropenone sensitization with weekly scalp DPC. Whole blood that had not been fractionated was the source of extracted total RNA. The chain couples TRBV12-3 or TRBV12-4 to TRBJ2-3; 7 bases match TRBD2. The TCR originated in a woman between 50 and 59 years old with alopecia areata. Some clones in this sample may be carry-over from other donors' samples. The input for sequencing was whole blood, taken in connection with sensitization to the hapten diphenylcyclopropenone (DPC). CDR3 coding DNA: TGTGCCAGCAGGCCGGGAGGAGGAAGAGATACGCAGTATTTT. Its protein is CASRPGGGRDTQYF.